The sequence of this T cell receptor beta chain was determined in a study of lymphopenia after photon versus proton radiotherapy. Points from the study as a whole: Larger post-nadir TCR diversity loss correlated inversely with survival in deceased patients. Post-nadir diversity loss with photons came from oligoclonal expansion, particularly CD8+ Temra cells. Relative stability marked proton patients; photon patients lost diversity and naive cells.

CDR1 SEHNR and CDR2 FQNEAQ come from the germline V gene (reference sequence). CDR3 size: 15 residues. The V end lost 5 bases, the J end lost 5 bases, and 18 bases lay between the germline ends. Turning to this clone: The antigen is not known.

Produced via immunoSEQ multiplex PCR; TCRdb's table is partial and in-frame only. In the table there are approximately 12,000 clones, approximately 90% of which are singletons. This rearrangement joins TRBV7-9 to TRBJ2-5; possibly TRBD1 for D (6 bases). This receptor was identified in a man aged 55 to 70 with pancreatic cancer. The input for sequencing was peripheral blood, taken from a patient treated with photon-based radiotherapy. CDR3 protein: CASSLPLGRGETQYF. The DNA of the CDR3 is TGTGCCAGCAGCCTACCCCTCGGCAGGGGTGAGACCCAGTACTTC.